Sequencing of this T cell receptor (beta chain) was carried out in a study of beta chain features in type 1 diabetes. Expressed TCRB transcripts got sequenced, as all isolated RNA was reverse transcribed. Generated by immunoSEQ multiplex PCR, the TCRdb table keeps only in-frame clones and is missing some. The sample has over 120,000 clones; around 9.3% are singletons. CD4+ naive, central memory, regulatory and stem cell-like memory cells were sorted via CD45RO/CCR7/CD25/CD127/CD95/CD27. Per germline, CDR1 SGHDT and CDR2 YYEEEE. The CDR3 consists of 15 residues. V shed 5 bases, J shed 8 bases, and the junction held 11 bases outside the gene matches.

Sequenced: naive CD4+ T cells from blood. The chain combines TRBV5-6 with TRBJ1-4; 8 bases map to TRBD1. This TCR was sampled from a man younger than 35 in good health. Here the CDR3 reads CASRRTGQAWEKLFF. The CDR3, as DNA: TGTGCCAGCAGGCGGACAGGGCAGGCATGGGAAAAACTGTTTTTT.